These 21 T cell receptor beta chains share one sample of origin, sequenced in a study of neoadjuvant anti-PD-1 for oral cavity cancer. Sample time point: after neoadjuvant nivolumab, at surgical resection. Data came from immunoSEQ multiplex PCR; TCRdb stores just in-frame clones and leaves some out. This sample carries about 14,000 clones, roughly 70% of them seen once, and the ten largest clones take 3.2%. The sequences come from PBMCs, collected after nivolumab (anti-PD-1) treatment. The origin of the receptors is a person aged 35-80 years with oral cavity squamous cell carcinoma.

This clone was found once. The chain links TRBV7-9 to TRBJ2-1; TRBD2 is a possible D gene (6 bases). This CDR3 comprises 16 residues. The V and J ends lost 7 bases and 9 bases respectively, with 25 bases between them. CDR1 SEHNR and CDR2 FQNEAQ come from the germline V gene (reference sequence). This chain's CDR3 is CASTMDGDLRSAEQFF. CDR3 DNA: TGTGCCAGCACCATGGATGGGGACTTGAGGTCGGCTGAGCAGTTCTTC.

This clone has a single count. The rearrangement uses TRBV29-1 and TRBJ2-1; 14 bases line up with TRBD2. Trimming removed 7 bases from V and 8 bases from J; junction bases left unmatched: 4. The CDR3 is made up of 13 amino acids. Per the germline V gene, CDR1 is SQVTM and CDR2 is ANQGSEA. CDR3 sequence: CSGGLAGGYEQFF. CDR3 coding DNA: TGCAGCGGCGGACTAGCGGGAGGCTATGAGCAGTTCTTC.

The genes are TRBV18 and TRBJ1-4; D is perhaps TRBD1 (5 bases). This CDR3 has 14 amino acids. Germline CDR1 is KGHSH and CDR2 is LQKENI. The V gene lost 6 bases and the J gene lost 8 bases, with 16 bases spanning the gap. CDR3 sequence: CASSPSRAGEKLFF. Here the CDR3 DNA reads TGTGCCAGCTCTCCTTCCAGGGCTGGGGAAAAACTGTTTTTT.

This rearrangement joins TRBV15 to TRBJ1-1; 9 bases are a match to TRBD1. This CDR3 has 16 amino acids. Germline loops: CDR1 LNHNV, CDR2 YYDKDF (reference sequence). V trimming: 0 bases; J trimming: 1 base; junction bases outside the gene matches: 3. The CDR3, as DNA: TGTGCCACCAGCAGAGAGGACAGGGGCCCGAACACTGAAGCTTTCTTT. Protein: CATSREDRGPNTEAFF.

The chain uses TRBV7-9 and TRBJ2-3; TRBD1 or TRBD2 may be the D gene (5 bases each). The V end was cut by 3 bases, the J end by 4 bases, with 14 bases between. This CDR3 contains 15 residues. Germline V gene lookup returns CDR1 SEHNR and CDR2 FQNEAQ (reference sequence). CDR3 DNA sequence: TGTGCCAGCAGCTTCTCTCCGGGGACCCCAGATACGCAGTATTTT. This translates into CASSFSPGTPDTQYF.

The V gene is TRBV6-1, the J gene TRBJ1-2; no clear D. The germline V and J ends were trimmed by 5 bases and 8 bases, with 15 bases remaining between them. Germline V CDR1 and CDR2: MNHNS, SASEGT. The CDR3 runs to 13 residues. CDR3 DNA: TGTGCCAGCAGTCCCGGGCCGACGATCGGCTACACCTTC. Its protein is CASSPGPTIGYTF.

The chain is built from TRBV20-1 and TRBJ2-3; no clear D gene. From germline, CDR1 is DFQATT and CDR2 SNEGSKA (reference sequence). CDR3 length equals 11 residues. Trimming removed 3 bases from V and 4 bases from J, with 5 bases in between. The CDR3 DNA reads TGCAGTGCTAGTTGGCCAGATACGCAGTATTTT. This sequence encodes CSASWPDTQYF.

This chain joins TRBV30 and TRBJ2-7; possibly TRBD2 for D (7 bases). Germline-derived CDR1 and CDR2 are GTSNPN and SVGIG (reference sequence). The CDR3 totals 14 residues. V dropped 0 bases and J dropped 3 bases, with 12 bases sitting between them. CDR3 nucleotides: TGTGCCTGGAGTGTGGGAGGGGGAGGCTACGAGCAGTACTTC. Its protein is CAWSVGGGGYEQYF.

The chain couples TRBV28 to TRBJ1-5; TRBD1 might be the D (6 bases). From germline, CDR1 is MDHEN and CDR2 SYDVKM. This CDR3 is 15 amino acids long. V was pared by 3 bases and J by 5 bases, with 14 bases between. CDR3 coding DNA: TGTGCCAGCAGTTTCTCTGGACAGATTGATCAGCCCCAGCATTTT. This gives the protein CASSFSGQIDQPQHF.

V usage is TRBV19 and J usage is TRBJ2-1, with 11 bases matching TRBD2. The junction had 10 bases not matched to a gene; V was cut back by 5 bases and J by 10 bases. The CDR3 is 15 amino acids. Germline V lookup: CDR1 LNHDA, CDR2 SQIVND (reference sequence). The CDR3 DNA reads TGTGCCAGTAGTCCCCTACTAGCGGGAGTAAAAGAGCAGTTCTTC. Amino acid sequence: CASSPLLAGVKEQFF.

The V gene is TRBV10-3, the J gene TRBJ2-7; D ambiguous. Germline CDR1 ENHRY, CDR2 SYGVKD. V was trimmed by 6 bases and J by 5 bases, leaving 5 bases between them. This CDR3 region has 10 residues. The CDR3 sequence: CAISPDEQYF. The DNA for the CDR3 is TGTGCCATCAGCCCGGACGAGCAGTACTTC.

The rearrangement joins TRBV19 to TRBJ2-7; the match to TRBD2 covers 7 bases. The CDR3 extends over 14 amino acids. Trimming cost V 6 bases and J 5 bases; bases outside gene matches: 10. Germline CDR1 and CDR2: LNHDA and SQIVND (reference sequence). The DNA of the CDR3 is TGTGCCAGTAGATCCCCGGGGGGACTAAACGAGCAGTACTTC. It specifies CASRSPGGLNEQYF.

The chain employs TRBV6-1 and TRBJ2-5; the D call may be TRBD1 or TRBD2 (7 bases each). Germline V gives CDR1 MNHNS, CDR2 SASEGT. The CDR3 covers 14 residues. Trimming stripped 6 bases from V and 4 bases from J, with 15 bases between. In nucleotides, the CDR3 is TGTGCCAGCAGGACAACAGGGGAGGGAGAGACCCAGTACTTC. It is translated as CASRTTGEGETQYF.

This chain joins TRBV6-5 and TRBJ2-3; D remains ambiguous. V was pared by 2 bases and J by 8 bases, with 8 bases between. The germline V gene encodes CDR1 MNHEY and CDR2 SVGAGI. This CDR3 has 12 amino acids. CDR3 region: CASSYKLGTQYF. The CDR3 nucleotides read TGTGCCAGCAGTTACAAGCTTGGTACGCAGTATTTT.

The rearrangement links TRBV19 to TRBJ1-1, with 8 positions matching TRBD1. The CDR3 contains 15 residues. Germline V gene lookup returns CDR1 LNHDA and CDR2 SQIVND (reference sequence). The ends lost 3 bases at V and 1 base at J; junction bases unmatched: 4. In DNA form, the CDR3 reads TGTGCCAGTAGTATGACAGGGGCCCCGAACACTGAAGCTTTCTTT. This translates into CASSMTGAPNTEAFF.

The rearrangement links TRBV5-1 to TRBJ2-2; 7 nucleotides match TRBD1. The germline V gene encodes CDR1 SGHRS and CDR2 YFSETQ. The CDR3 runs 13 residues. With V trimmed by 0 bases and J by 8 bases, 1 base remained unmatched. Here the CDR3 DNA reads TGCGCCAGCAGCTTGGGACAGGGAGGGGAGCTGTTTTTT. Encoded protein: CASSLGQGGELFF.

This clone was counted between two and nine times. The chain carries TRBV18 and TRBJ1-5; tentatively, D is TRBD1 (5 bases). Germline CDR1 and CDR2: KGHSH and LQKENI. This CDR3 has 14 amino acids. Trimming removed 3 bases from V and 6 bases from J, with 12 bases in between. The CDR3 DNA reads TGTGCCAGCTCACCCCAGGGAGCGGGTCAGCCCCAGCATTTT. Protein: CASSPQGAGQPQHF.

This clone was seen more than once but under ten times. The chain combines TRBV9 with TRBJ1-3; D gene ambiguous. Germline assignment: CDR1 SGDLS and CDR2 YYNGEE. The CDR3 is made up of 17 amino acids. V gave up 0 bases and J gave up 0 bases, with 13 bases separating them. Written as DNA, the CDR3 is TGTGCCAGCAGCGTAGCGTTTGGGCCGAACTCTGGAAACACCATATATTTT. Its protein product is CASSVAFGPNSGNTIYF.

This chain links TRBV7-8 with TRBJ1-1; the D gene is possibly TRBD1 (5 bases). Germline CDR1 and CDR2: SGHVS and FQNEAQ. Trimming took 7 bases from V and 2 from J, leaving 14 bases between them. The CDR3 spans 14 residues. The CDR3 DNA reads TGTGCCAGCACCCTTGGGAGGGGAAACACTGAAGCTTTCTTT. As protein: CASTLGRGNTEAFF.

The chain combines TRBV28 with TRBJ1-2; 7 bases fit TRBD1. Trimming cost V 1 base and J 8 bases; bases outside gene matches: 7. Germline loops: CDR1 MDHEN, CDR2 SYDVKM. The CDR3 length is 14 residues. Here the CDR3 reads CASSLSRGNGGYTF. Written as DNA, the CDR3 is TGTGCCAGCAGTTTATCCAGGGGGAATGGAGGCTACACCTTC.

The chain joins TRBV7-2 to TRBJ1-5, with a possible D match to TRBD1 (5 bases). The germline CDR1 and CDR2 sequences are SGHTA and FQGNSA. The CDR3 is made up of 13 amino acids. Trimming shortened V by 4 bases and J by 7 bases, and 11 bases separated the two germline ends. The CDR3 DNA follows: TGTGCCAGCAGCTCGGCGGGGGGGCAGCCCCAGCATTTT. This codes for CASSSAGGQPQHF.